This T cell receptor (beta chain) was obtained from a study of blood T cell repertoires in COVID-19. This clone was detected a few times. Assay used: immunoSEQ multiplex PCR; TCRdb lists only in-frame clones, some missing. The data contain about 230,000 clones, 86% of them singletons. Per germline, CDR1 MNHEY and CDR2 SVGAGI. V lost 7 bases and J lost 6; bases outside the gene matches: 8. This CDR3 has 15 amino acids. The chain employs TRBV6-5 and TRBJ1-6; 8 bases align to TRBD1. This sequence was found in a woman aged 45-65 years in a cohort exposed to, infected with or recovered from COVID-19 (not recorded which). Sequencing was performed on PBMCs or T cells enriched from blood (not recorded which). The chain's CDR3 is CASKIEDRGNSPLHF. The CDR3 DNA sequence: TGTGCCAGCAAAATCGAAGACAGGGGTAATTCACCCCTCCACTTT.